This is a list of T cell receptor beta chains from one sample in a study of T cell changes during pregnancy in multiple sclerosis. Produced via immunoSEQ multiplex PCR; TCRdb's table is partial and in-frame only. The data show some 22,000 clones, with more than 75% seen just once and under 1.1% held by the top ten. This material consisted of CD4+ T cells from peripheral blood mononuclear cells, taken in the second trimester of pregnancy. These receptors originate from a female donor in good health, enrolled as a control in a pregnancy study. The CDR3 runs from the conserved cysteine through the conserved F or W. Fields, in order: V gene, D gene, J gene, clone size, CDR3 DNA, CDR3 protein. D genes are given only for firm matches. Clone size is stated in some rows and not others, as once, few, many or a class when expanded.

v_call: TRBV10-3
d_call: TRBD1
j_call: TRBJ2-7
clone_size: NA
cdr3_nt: TGTGCCATCAGGGAACCGGGACAGGGGGCCTACGAGCAGTACTTC
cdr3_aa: CAIREPGQGAYEQYF

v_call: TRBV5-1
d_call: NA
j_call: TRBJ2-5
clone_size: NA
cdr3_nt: TGCGCCAGCAGCTTGGACAGCCAAGAGACCCAGTACTTC
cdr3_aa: CASSLDSQETQYF

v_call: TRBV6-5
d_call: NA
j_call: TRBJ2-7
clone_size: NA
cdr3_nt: TGTGCCAGCACTCCCATAGGGGTTGGGGAGCAGTACTTC
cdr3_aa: CASTPIGVGEQYF

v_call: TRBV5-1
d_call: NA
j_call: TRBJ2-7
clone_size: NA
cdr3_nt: TGCGCCAGCAGCTTGCTGGACAGCGTCTCCTACGAGCAGTACTTC
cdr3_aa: CASSLLDSVSYEQYF

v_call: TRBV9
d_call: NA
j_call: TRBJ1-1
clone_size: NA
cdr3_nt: TGTGCCAGCAGCGTAGCTGTGGGGGCCCCAATGAACACTGAAGCTTTCTTT
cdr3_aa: CASSVAVGAPMNTEAFF

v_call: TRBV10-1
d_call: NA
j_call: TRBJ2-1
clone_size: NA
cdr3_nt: TGCGCCAACCTAGCCGGCGGCCTCTACGGGATGGATGAGCAGTTCTTC
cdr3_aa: CANLAGGLYGMDEQFF

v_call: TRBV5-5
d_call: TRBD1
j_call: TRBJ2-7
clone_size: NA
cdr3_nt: TGTGCCAGCAGCTTGGAGGCCGGGACAGGGGGCATCGAGCAGTACTTC
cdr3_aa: CASSLEAGTGGIEQYF

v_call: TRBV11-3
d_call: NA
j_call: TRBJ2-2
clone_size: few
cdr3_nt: TGTGCCAGCAGCTTATCTGTTGCCGGGGAGCTGTTTTTT
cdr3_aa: CASSLSVAGELFF

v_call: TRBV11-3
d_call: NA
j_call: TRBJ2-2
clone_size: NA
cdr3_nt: TGTGCCAGCAGCCTCAGTGTGGGGAGCACCGGGGAGCTGTTTTTT
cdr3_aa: CASSLSVGSTGELFF

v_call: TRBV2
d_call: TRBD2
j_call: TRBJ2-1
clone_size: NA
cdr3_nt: TGTGCCAGCAGTGAACTAGCGGGGGGATACAATGAGCAGTTCTTC
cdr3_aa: CASSELAGGYNEQFF

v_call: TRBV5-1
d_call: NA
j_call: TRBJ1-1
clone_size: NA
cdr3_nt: TGCGCCAGCAGCAGTACAGGGTACGCTGAAGCTTTCTTT
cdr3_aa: CASSSTGYAEAFF

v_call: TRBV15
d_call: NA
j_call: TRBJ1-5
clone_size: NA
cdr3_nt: TGTGCCACCAGCAGAGAGGTCTATGGCAATCAGCCCCAGCATTTT
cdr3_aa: CATSREVYGNQPQHF

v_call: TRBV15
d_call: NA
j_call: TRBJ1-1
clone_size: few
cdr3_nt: TGTGCCACCAGCAGAGATCTTAGAAACACTGAAGCTTTCTTT
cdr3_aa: CATSRDLRNTEAFF

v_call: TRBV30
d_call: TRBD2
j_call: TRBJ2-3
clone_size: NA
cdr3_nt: TGTGCCTGGAGGCCCACTAGCGGGAGCGGTACGCAGTATTTT
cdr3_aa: CAWRPTSGSGTQYF

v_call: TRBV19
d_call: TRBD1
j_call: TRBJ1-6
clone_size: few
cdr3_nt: TGTGCCAGTCGACTAGACAGGGTCGGGAATTCACCCCTCCACTTT
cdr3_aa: CASRLDRVGNSPLHF

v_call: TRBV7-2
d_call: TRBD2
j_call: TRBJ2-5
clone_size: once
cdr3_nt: TGTGCCAGCAGCTTTGGATCGAGCGGGAGTTTTCAGTACTTC
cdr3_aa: CASSFGSSGSFQYF

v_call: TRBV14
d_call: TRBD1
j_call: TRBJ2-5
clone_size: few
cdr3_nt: TGTGCCAGCAGCCAAGGGGCCAGGGGGGAGACCCAGTACTTC
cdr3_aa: CASSQGARGETQYF

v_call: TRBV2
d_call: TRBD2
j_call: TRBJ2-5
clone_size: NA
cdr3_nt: TGTGCCAGCAGGCCGGGACTACAAGAGACCCAGTACTTC
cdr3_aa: CASRPGLQETQYF